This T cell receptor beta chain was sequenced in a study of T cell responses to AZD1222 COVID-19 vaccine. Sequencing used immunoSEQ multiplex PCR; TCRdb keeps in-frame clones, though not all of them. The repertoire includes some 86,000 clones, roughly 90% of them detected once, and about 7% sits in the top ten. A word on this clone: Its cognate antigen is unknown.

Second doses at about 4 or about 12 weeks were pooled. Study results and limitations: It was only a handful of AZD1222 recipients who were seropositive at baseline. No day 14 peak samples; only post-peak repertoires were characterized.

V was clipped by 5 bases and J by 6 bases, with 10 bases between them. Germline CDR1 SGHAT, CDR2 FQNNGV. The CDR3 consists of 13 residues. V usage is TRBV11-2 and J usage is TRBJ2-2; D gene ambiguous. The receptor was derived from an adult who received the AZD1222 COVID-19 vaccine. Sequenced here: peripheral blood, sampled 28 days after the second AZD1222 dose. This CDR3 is CASSPTPAGELFF. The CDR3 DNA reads TGTGCCAGCAGCCCAACCCCCGCCGGGGAGCTGTTTTTT.